The clone carrying this TCR beta chain was seen a handful of times. Antigen unknown. Germline CDR1 LGHNT, CDR2 FRNRAP. Trimming left V 2 bases short and J 5 bases short, with 13 bases between. CDR3 size: 15 residues. This entry is derived from a study of T cells in Graves' hyperthyroidism and ophthalmopathy. Findings and limits, study-wide: Clonotypes that were expanded in thyroid above 0.001 mostly appeared in blood too.

The CDR3 regions of TCR beta were amplified from RNA transcripts. With the HTBI primer set, the TCR CDR3 went through a first round of RT-PCR. TCRdb independently ran MiXCR on the multiplex PCR reads; one entry per CDR3 protein. The data hold 370,000 or so distinct CDR3 sequences, with approximately 13% observed a single time. Clinical symptoms, serum thyroxine, TRAb, thyroid ultrasound and orbital computed tomography informed diagnoses. The PBMCs studied were ones that came from around 10 ml fresh peripheral blood. Source material: blood. The TCR originated in a man aged 30 to 45 with Graves' hyperthyroidism that later progressed to Graves' ophthalmopathy. The chain carries TRBV12-5 and TRBJ2-1; D is perhaps TRBD1 (5 bases). Here the CDR3 reads CASGLSRDPNNEQFF. CDR3 in DNA: TGTGCTAGTGGTTTGTCCAGGGATCCGAACAATGAGCAGTTCTTC.